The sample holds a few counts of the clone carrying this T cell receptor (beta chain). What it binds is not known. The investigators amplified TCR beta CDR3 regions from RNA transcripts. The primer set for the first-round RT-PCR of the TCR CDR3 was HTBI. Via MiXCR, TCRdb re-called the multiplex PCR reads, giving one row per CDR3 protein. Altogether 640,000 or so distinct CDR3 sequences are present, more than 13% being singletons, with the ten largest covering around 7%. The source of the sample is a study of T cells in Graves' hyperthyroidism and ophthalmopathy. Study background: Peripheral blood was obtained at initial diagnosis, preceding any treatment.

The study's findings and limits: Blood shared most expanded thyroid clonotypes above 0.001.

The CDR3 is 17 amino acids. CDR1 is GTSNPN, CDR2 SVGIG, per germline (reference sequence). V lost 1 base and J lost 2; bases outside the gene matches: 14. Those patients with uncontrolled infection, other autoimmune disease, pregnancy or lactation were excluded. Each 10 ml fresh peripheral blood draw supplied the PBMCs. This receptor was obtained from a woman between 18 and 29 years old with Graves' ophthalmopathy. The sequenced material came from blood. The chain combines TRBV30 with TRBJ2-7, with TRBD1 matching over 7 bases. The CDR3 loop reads CAWSDSGRDRDPYEQYF. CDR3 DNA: TGTGCCTGGAGTGATTCCGGTAGGGACAGAGATCCCTACGAGCAGTACTTC. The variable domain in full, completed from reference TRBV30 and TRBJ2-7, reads SQTIHQWPATLVQPVGSPLSLECTVEGTSNPNLYWYRQAAGRGLQLLFYSVGIGQISSEVPQNLSASRPQDRQFILSSKKLLLSDSGFYLCAWSDSGRDRDPYEQYFGPGTRLTVT.